The 15 T cell receptor beta chains below all came from one sample that was sequenced in a study of shared clonotypes between healthy human individuals (TCRdb year 2020). The library was generated by the immunoSEQ multiplex PCR assay. What TCRdb holds here is the immuneACCESS table cut down to in-frame rearrangements. Part of the clones is not present; checked against another copy, under half of the missing clones reflect an unresolved V gene, and the others are unexplained. This sample has about 2.4 million clones in its table, and 93% of those were observed once. Of the sample, around 0.4% falls within the top ten clones. Sequencing was carried out using naive CD4+ T cells from PBMCs. The label giving this sample's cell subset or site can be read as: CD45RA+ positively selected. All receptors derive from a man aged 18 to 35 in good health. Some clones in this sample may be carry-over from other donors' samples.

The chain is built from TRBV7-2 and TRBJ1-1, with 9 bases that match TRBD1. There are 13 residues in the CDR3. CDR1 and CDR2 from the germline V gene are SGHTA and FQGNSA. Trimming took 4 bases from V and 8 from J; bases not matched to a gene: 5. The CDR3 DNA sequence: TGTGCCAGCAGCTGGGACAGGGAACAGGAAGCTTTCTTT. As protein: CASSWDREQEAFF.

This clone appeared once. The chain is built from TRBV5-4 and TRBJ2-3, with 7 bases identical to TRBD1. Germline V gene sequence: CDR1 SGHNT, CDR2 YYREEE (reference sequence). The CDR3 has 16 residues. V shed 1 base, J shed 1 base, and the junction held 6 bases outside the gene matches. The DNA for the CDR3 is TGTGCCAGCAGCTTGTACCGACAGGGTGGCACAGATACGCAGTATTTT. Encoded protein: CASSLYRQGGTDTQYF.

V is TRBV9 and J is TRBJ1-1; no reliable D call. The CDR3 contains 13 residues. The germline V and J ends were trimmed by 4 bases and 1 base, with 8 bases remaining between them. Germline values: CDR1 SGDLS, CDR2 YYNGEE. CDR3 nucleotide sequence: TGTGCCAGCAGCCCAATGGCGAACACTGAAGCTTTCTTT. It yields the protein CASSPMANTEAFF.

The gene calls are TRBV10-1 and TRBJ2-1, with D perhaps TRBD2 (5 bases). V was shortened by 3 bases and J by 8 bases, with 20 bases between the two germline ends. The CDR3 extends over 16 amino acids. Germline CDR1 reads WNHNN; CDR2 reads SYGVQD (reference sequence). For the CDR3, the DNA is TGCGCCAGCAGTGACCGGTCCGGGATAGGATTCCATGAGCAGTTCTTC. Residues: CASSDRSGIGFHEQFF.

In the case of this clone: This same CDR3 is encoded by further DNA sequences in the sample. The chain couples TRBV20-1 to TRBJ2-5, with unresolved D. The germline V gene encodes CDR1 DFQATT and CDR2 SNEGSKA (reference sequence). V was shortened by 6 bases and J by 5 bases, with 10 bases between the two germline ends. CDR3 length equals 11 residues. In DNA, the CDR3 is TGCAGTGCAGGGATTCGGGAGACCCAGTACTTC. Its protein is CSAGIRETQYF.

Worth noting for this clone: The same CDR3 is also encoded by other DNA sequences in this sample. V and J are TRBV6-5 and TRBJ2-1; 8 bases match TRBD2. With V trimmed by 0 bases and J by 6 bases, 4 bases remained unmatched. This CDR3 is built from 15 residues. CDR1 and CDR2 from the germline V gene are MNHEY and SVGAGI. CDR3 nucleotide sequence: TGTGCCAGCAGTTACTCGAGCGGGAGAAGCAATGAGCAGTTCTTC. It codes for CASSYSSGRSNEQFF.

This clone has only one observation. This rearrangement joins TRBV10-3 to TRBJ2-3; D uncertain. CDR3 length equals 14 residues. Germline V gene lookup returns CDR1 ENHRY and CDR2 SYGVKD. Trimming shortened V by 4 bases and J by 5 bases, and 13 bases separated the two germline ends. The chain's CDR3 is CAISVLNSKDTQYF. Here the CDR3 DNA reads TGTGCCATCAGTGTACTGAACTCTAAAGATACGCAGTATTTT.

V is TRBV29-1 and J is TRBJ2-1, with D maybe TRBD2 (6 bases). The CDR3 runs to 17 residues. V shed 1 base and J shed 1 base, with 17 bases lying between them. The germline gives CDR1 SQVTM, CDR2 ANQGSEA. The CDR3 here is CSVEGGPGTPSYNEQFF. CDR3 DNA sequence: TGCAGCGTTGAAGGAGGACCCGGGACTCCATCCTACAATGAGCAGTTCTTC.

The chain combines TRBV18 with TRBJ1-1, with 8 positions matching TRBD1. Looked up from germline, CDR1 is KGHSH and CDR2 is LQKENI. J gave up 10 bases and V 6 bases, and 25 bases lay outside the gene matches. CDR3 length equals 18 residues. The CDR3 reads CASSVQQGALLGGLIAFF. The CDR3 coding sequence is TGTGCCAGCTCGGTCCAGCAGGGGGCCTTACTAGGGGGATTAATAGCTTTCTTT.

J is TRBJ2-2 and V is TRBV6-5; D not resolved. Between the trimmed V and J ends, which lost 4 bases and 6 bases, there was a span of 15 bases. This CDR3 spans 15 amino acids. CDR1 and CDR2 (germline): MNHEY, SVGAGI. The CDR3 reads CASSSLTPTAGELFF. In nucleotides, the CDR3 is TGTGCCAGCAGTTCTCTAACCCCGACGGCCGGGGAGCTGTTTTTT.

The gene calls are TRBV5-6 and TRBJ1-6; D is unresolved. This CDR3 has 14 residues. V was cut by 2 bases and J by 7 bases, with 10 bases left in between. Germline V CDR1 and CDR2: SGHDT, YYEEEE. The CDR3 reads CASSFKRHNSPLHF. The CDR3 region has the DNA TGTGCCAGCAGCTTTAAAAGACACAATTCACCCCTCCACTTT.

V gene TRBV6-5 combines with J gene TRBJ2-7, with 11 bases matching TRBD1. There are 15 residues in the CDR3. Germline V gives CDR1 MNHEY, CDR2 SVGAGI. The J segment lost 2 bases and the V segment lost 9 bases, leaving 9 bases of the junction unmatched. The CDR3: CASESGTGGAYEQYF. The DNA of the CDR3 is TGTGCCAGTGAGTCCGGGACAGGGGGGGCCTACGAGCAGTACTTC.

The gene calls are TRBV5-8 and TRBJ1-5; D perhaps matches TRBD1 (6 bases). Germline V gene data show CDR1 as SGHTS and CDR2 as YDEGEE. The CDR3 length is 15 residues. The germline V and J ends were trimmed by 4 bases and 1 base, with 12 bases remaining between them. This chain's CDR3 is CASSPGQHSNQPQHF. The CDR3 coding sequence is TGTGCCAGCAGCCCTGGACAGCACAGCAATCAGCCCCAGCATTTT.

The rearrangement links TRBV19 to TRBJ2-6; 7 nucleotides match TRBD2. This CDR3 has 17 residues. The germline V gene encodes CDR1 LNHDA and CDR2 SQIVND (reference sequence). With 2 bases clipped from V and 0 bases from J, the junction kept 4 bases outside the gene matches. The CDR3 spells CASSITPGGSGANVLTF. CDR3 sequence (DNA): TGTGCCAGTAGTATAACTCCGGGGGGCTCTGGGGCCAACGTCCTGACTTTC.

The chain is built from TRBV9 and TRBJ2-3, with 8 bases fitting TRBD2. The CDR3 extends over 18 amino acids. V lost 3 bases and J lost 2; bases outside the gene matches: 14. Germline V gene sequence: CDR1 SGDLS, CDR2 YYNGEE. The CDR3 spells CASSAPGAASGYTDTQYF. The CDR3 DNA sequence: TGTGCCAGCAGCGCCCCAGGAGCGGCTAGCGGGTACACAGATACGCAGTATTTT.